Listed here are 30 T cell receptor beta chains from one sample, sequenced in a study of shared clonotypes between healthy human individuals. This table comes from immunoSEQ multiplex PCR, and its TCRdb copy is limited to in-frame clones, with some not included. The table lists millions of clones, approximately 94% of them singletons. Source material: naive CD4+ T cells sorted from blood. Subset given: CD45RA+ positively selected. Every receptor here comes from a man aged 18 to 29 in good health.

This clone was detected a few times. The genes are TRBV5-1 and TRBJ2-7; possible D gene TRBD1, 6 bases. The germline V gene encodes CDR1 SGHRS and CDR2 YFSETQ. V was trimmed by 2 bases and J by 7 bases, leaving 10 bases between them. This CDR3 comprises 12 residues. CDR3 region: CASSFGQREQYF. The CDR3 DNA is TGCGCCAGCAGCTTCGGACAGAGAGAGCAGTACTTC.

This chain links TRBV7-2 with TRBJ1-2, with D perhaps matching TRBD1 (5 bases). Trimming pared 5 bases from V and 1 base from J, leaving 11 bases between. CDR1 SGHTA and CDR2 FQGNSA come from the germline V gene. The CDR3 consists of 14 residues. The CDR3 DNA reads TGTGCCAGCAGCGAGAGCCAGGGTAACTATGGCTACACCTTC. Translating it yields CASSESQGNYGYTF.

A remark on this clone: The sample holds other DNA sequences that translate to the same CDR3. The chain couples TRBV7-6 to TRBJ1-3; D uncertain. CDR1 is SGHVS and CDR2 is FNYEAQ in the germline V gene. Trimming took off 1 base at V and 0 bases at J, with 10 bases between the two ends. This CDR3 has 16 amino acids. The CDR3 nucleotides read TGTGCCAGCAGCTTAGGCGGACGGAACTCTGGAAACACCATATATTTT. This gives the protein CASSLGGRNSGNTIYF.

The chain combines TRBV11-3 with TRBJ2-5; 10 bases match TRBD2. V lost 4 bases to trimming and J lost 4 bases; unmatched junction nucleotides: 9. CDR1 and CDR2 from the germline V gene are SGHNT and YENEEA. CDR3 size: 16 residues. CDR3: CASSSGGGLATETQYF. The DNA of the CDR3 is TGTGCCAGCAGCTCTGGGGGGGGACTAGCGACAGAGACCCAGTACTTC.

The CDR3 here is CAISSGTGTSGNTIYF. The CDR3 DNA follows: TGTGCCATCAGTTCCGGGACAGGGACTTCTGGAAACACCATATATTTT. This chain uses TRBV10-3 with TRBJ1-3, with 9 bases fitting TRBD1. Trimming removed 5 bases from V and 1 base from J; junction bases left unmatched: 6. The germline CDR1 and CDR2 sequences are ENHRY and SYGVKD. The CDR3 runs to 16 residues.

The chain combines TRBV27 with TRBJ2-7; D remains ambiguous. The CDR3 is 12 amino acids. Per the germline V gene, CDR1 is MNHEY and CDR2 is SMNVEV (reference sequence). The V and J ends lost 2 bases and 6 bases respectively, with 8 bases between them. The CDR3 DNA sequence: TGTGCCAGCAGTTTAGTAGGGTCCGAGCAGTACTTC. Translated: CASSLVGSEQYF.

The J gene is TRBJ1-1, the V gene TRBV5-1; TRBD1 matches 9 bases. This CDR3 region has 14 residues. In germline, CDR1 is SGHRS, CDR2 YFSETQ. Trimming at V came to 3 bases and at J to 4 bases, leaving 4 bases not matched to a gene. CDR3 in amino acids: CASSSDRGSTEAFF. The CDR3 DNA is TGCGCCAGCAGCTCCGACAGGGGGAGCACTGAAGCTTTCTTT.

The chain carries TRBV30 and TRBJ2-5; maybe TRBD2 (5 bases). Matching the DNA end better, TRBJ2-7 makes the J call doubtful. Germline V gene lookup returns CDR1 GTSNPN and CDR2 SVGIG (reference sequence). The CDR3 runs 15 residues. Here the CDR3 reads CAWSVLASLAYEQYF. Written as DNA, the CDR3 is TGTGCCTGGAGTGTGTTGGCGTCACTAGCCTACGAGCAGTACTTC.

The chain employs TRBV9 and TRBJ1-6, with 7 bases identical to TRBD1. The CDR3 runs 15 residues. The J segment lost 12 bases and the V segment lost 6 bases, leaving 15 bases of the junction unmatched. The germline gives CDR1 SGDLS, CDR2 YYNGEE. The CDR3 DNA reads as TGTGCCAGCAACCTCGGGACGGCCCCAGGGGGACCCCTCCACTTT. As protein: CASNLGTAPGGPLHF.

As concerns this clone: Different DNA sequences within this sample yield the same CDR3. DNA of the CDR3: TGTGCCTGGAGTGTAGGACAGATAAATCAGCCCCAGCATTTT. It translates to CAWSVGQINQPQHF. The chain uses TRBV30 and TRBJ1-5; TRBD1 might be the D (6 bases). Trimming took 0 bases from V and 4 from J, leaving 10 bases between them. The CDR3 runs to 14 residues. The germline CDR1 and CDR2 sequences are GTSNPN and SVGIG (reference sequence).

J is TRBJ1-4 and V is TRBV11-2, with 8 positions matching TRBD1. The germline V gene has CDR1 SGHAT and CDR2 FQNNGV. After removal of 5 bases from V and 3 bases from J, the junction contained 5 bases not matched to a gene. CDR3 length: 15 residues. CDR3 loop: CASSPTGVANEKLFF. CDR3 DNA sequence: TGTGCCAGCAGCCCGACAGGGGTTGCTAATGAAAAACTGTTTTTT.

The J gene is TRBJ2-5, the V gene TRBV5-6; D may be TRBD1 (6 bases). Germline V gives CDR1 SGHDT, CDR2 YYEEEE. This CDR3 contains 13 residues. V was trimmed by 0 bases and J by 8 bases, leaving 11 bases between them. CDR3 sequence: CASSLDPGDTQYF. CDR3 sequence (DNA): TGTGCCAGCAGCTTGGACCCAGGGGACACCCAGTACTTC. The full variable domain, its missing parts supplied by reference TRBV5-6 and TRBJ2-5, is DAGVTQSPTHLIKTRGQQVTLRCSPKSGHDTVSWYQQALGQGPQFIFQYYEEEERQRGNFPDRFSGHQFPNYSSELNVNALLLGDSALYLCASSLDPGDTQYFGPGTRLLVL.

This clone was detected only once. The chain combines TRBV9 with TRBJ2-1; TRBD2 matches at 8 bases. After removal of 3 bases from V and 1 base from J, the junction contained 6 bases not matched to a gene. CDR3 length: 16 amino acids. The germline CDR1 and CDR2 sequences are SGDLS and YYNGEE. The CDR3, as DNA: TGTGCCAGCAGCGCCGGGGGGGCCACATCCTACAATGAGCAGTTCTTC. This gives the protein CASSAGGATSYNEQFF.

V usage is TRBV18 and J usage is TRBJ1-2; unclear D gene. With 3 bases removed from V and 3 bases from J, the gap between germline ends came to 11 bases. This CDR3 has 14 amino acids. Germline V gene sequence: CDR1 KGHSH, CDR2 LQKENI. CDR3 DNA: TGTGCCAGCTCACCGGGGAGCACAGACTATGGCTACACCTTC. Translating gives CASSPGSTDYGYTF.

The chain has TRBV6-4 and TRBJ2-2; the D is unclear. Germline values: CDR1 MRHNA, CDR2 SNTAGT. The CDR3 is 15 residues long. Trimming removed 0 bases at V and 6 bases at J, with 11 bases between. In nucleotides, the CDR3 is TGTGCCAGCAGTGACTCAGGGAATAAGGCCGGGGAGCTGTTTTTT. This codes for CASSDSGNKAGELFF.

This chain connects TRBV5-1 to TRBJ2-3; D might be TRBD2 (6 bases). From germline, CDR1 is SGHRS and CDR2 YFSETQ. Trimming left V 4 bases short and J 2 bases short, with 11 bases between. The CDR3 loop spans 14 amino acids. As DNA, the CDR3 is TGCGCCAGCAGCGCTCGGGGGAACACAGATACGCAGTATTTT. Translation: CASSARGNTDTQYF.

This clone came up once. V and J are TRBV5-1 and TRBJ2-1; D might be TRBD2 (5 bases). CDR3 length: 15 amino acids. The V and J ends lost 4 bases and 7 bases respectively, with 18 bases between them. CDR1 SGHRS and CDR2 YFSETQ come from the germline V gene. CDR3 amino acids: CASSVSGADRNEQFF. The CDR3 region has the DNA TGCGCCAGCAGCGTCAGCGGAGCGGATCGGAATGAGCAGTTCTTC. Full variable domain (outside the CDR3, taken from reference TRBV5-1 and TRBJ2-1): KAGVTQTPRYLIKTRGQQVTLSCSPISGHRSVSWYQQTPGQGLQFLFEYFSETQRNKGNFPGRFSGRQFSNSRSEMNVSTLELGDSALYLCASSVSGADRNEQFFGPGTRLTVL.

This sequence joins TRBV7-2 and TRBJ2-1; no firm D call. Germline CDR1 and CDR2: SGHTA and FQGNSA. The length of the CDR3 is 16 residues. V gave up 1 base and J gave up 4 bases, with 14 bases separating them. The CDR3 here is CASSLVGLTTYNEQFF. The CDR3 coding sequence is TGTGCCAGCAGCTTAGTTGGTCTAACAACTTACAATGAGCAGTTCTTC. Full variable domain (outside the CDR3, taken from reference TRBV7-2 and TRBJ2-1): GAGVSQSPSNKVTEKGKDVELRCDPISGHTALYWYRQSLGQGLEFLIYFQGNSAPDKSGLPSDRFSAERTGGSVSTLTIQRTQQEDSAVYLCASSLVGLTTYNEQFFGPGTRLTVL.

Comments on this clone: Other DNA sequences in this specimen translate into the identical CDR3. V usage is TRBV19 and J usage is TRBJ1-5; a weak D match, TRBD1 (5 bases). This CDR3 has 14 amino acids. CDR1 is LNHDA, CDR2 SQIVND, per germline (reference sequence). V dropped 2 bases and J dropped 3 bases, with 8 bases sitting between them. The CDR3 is CASSIRGNNQPQHF. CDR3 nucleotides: TGTGCCAGTAGTATAAGGGGTAACAATCAGCCCCAGCATTTT.

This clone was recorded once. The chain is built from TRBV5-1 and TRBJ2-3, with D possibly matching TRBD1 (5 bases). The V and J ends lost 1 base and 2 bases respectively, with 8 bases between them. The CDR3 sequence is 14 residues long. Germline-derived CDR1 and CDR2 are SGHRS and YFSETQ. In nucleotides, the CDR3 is TGCGCCAGCAGCTTGAGGGGCCTCACAGATACGCAGTATTTT. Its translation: CASSLRGLTDTQYF.

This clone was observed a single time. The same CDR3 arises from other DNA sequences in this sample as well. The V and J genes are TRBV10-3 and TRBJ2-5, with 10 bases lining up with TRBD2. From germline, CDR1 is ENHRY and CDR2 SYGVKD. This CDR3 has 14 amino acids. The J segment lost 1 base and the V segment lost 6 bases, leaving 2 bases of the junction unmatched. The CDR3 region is CAISTSGAQETQYF. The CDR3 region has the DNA TGTGCCATCAGCACTAGCGGGGCCCAAGAGACCCAGTACTTC.

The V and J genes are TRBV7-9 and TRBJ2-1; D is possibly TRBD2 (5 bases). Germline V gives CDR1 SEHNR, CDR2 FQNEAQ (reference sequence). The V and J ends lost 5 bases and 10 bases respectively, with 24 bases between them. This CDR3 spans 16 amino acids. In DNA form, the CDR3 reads TGTGCCAGCAGCCTTAGCCGCTCGGGGAAAAGGTCGGAGCAGTTCTTC. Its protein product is CASSLSRSGKRSEQFF.

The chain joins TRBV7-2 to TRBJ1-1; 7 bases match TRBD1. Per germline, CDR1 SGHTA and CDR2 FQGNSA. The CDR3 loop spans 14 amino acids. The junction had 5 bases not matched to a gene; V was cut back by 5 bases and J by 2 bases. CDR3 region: CASSQGQLNTEAFF. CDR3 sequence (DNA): TGTGCCAGCAGCCAGGGACAGCTAAACACTGAAGCTTTCTTT.

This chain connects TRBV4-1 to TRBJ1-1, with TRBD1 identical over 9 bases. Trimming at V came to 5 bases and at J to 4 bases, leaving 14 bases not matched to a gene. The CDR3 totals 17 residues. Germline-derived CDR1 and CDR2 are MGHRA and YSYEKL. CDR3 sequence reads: CASSDPGTGLIGTEAFF. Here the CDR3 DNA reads TGCGCCAGCAGCGATCCCGGGACAGGGTTAATAGGCACTGAAGCTTTCTTT.

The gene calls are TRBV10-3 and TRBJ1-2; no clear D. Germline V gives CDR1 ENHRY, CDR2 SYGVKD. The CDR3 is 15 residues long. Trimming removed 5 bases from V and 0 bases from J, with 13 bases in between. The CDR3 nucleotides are TGTGCCATCAGTCTTGGTGAAGATTCTAACTATGGCTACACCTTC. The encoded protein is CAISLGEDSNYGYTF.

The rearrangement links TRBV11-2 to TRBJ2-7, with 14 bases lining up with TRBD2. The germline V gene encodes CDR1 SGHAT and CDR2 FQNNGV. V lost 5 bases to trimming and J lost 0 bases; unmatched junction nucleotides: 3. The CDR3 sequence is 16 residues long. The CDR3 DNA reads TGTGCCAGCAGCCAGGGACTAGCGGGAGTCTCCTACGAGCAGTACTTC. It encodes CASSQGLAGVSYEQYF.

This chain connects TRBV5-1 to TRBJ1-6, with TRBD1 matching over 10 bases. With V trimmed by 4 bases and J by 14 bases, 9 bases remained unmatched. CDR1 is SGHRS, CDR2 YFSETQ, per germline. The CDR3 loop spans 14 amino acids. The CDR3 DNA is TGCGCCAGCAGCATTACGGGACAGGGGAGTTCCCTCCACTTT. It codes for CASSITGQGSSLHF.

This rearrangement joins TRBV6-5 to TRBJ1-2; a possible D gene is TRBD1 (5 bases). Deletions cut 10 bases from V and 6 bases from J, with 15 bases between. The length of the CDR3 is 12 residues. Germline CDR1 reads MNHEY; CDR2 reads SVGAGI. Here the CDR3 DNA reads TGTGCCACCCACCGGGGGTCGGATGGCTACACCTTC. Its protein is CATHRGSDGYTF.

The DNA for the CDR3 is TGCAGTGCTAGGGGCCCTTGGCAGTATTTT. Its translation is CSARGPWQYF. The chain carries TRBV20-1 and TRBJ2-3, with D unresolved. CDR3 size: 10 residues. V dropped 3 bases and J dropped 11 bases, with 9 bases sitting between them. The germline V gene encodes CDR1 DFQATT and CDR2 SNEGSKA (reference sequence).

The CDR3 here is CASSEIGTGELFF. The CDR3 DNA is TGTGCCAGCAGTGAAATAGGGACCGGGGAGCTGTTTTTT. The chain employs TRBV2 and TRBJ2-2; D is undetermined. CDR1 SNHLY and CDR2 FYNNEI come from the germline V gene. The length of the CDR3 is 13 residues. The V end was cut by 2 bases, the J end by 5 bases, with 6 bases between.